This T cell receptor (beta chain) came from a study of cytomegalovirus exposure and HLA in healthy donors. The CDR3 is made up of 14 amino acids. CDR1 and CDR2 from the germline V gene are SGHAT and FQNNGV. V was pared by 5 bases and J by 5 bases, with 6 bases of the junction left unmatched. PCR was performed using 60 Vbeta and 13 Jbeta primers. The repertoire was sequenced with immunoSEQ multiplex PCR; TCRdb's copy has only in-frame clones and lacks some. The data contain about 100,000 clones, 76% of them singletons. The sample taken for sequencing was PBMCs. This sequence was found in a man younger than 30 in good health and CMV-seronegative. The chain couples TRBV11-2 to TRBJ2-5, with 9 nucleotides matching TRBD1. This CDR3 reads CASSPGTGYETQYF. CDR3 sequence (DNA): TGTGCCAGCAGCCCCGGGACAGGGTACGAGACCCAGTACTTC.